This T cell receptor beta chain was identified in a study of sequential checkpoint blockade in melanoma. The repertoire was sequenced with immunoSEQ multiplex PCR; TCRdb's copy has only in-frame clones and lacks some. The table lists about 19,000 clones, around 83% of them singletons. Treatment described: randomized to nivolumab then ipilimumab (arm A) or the reverse (arm B). Sorted cells were live CD3+CD8+, lacking CD19 and CD56, from PBMCs. Germline V gives CDR1 SEHNR, CDR2 FQNEAQ (reference sequence). V was clipped by 4 bases and J by 8 bases, with 11 bases between them. The CDR3 sequence is 12 residues long.

Material: CD8+ T cells sorted from blood (inferred from file names), obtained from a patient given nivolumab and ipilimumab in sequence. This TCR was sampled from a human donor with melanoma. The chain links TRBV7-9 to TRBJ1-1, with D unclear. The CDR3 region is CASSSDSLEAFF. CDR3 coding DNA: TGTGCCAGCAGCTCGGACTCCCTCGAAGCTTTCTTT.